This record covers a single T cell receptor (beta chain). Its antigen remains unidentified. TCRdb's table, derived via immunoSEQ multiplex PCR, lists solely in-frame clones and lacks some. The sample includes 180,000 or so clones, approximately 90% of them seen just once. These data are taken from a study of T cell responses to AZD1222 COVID-19 vaccine. Whether given at about 4 or about 12 weeks, second doses were pooled. This CDR3 is built from 15 residues. Germline V gene data show CDR1 as SEHNR and CDR2 as FQNEAQ (reference sequence). V lost 5 bases, J lost 6 bases, and 11 bases stayed unmatched. Findings and caveats of the study: Regions 160-218 and 743-854 held dominance among vaccine-associated CD4 TCRs, which spanned spike. Two AZD1222 doses significantly raised spike-specific TCR breadth and depth over controls.

The clonotype comes from an adult who received the AZD1222 COVID-19 vaccine. The chain couples TRBV7-9 to TRBJ2-3, with 7 positions matching TRBD2. Sample: peripheral blood, taken 28 days after the second AZD1222 dose. The CDR3 sequence is CASSTPTGLGDTQYF. CDR3 coding DNA: TGTGCCAGCAGCACCCCGACCGGACTAGGGGATACGCAGTATTTT.